The sequence of this T cell receptor (beta chain) was determined in a study of T cell responses to AZD1222 COVID-19 vaccine. Findings and limits, study-wide: Vaccine-related CD4 TCRs covered spike, predominating at 160-218 and 743-854. Researchers took repertoire samples only after the peak T cell response had come.

Regarding this clone: Its antigen remains unidentified.

Using immunoSEQ multiplex PCR, the repertoire was profiled, and TCRdb retains in-frame clones only, with some absent. The repertoire includes about 150,000 clones, 90% of them detected once, and 1.5% sits in the top ten. From germline, CDR1 is MNHNS and CDR2 SASEGT. Trimming stripped 0 bases from V and 1 base from J, with 9 bases between. The CDR3 is 16 amino acids. This sample comprised peripheral blood, obtained 28 days after the second AZD1222 dose. The sequence was obtained from an adult who received the AZD1222 COVID-19 vaccine. This sequence joins TRBV6-1 and TRBJ2-2, with D unclear. CDR3 amino acids: CASSEAGNVNTGELFF. Here the CDR3 DNA reads TGTGCCAGCAGTGAAGCGGGTAACGTGAACACCGGGGAGCTGTTTTTT.